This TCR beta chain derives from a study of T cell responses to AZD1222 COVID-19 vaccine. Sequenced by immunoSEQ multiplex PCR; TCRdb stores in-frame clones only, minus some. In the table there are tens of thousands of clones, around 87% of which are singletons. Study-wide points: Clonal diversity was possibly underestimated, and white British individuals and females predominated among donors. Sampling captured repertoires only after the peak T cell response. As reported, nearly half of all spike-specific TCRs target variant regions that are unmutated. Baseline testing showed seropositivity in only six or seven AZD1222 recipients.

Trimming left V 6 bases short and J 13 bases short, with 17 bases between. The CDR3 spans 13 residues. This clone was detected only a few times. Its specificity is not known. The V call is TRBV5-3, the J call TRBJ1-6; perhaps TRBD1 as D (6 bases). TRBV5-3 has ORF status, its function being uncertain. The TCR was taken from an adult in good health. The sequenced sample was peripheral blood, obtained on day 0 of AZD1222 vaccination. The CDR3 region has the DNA TGTGCCAGAACTTGTCAGGGGTGCGTTCCCCTCCACTTT. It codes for CARTCQGCVPLHF.